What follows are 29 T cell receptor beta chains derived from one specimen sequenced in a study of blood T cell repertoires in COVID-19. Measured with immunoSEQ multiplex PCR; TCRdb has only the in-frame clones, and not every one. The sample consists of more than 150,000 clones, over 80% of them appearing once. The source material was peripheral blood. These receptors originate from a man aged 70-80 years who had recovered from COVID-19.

Here the CDR3 DNA reads TGTGCCAGCAGCCGAACCGGGACAGGGTCATACGAGCAGTACTTC. It specifies CASSRTGTGSYEQYF. The chain has TRBV6-5 and TRBJ2-7, with 9 positions matching TRBD1. V shed 6 bases, J shed 4 bases, and the junction held 10 bases outside the gene matches. Per germline, CDR1 MNHEY and CDR2 SVGAGI. There are 15 residues in the CDR3.

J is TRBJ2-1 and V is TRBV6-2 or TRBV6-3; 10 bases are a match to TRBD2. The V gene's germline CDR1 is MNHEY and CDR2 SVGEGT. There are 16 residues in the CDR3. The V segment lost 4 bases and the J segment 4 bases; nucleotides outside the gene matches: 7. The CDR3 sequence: CASSWPSGSIYNEQFF. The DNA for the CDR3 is TGTGCCAGCAGTTGGCCTAGCGGGAGTATTTACAATGAGCAGTTCTTC.

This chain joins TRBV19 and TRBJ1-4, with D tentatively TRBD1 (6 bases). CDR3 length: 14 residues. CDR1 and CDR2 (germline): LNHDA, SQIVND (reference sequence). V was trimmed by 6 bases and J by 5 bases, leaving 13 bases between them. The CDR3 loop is CASRTTGSNEKLFF. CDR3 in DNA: TGTGCCAGTAGAACAACAGGGAGCAATGAAAAACTGTTTTTT.

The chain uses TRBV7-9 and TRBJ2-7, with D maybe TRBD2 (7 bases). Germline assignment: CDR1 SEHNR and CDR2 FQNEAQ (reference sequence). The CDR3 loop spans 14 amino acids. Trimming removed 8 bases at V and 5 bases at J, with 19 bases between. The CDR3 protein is CASSTVRGLDEQYF. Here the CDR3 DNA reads TGTGCCAGCTCCACAGTGCGGGGGCTGGACGAGCAGTACTTC.

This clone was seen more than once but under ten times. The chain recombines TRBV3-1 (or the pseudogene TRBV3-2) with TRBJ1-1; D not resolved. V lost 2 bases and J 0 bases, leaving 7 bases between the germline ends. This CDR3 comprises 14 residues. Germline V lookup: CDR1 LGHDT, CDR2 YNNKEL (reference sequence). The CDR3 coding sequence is TGTGCCAGCAGCCAATGGCAAATGAACACTGAAGCTTTCTTT. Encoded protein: CASSQWQMNTEAFF.

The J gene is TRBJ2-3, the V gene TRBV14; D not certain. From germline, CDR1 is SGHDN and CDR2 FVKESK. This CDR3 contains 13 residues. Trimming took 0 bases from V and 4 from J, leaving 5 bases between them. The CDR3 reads CASSQEAADTQYF. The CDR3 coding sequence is TGTGCCAGCAGCCAAGAGGCGGCAGATACGCAGTATTTT.

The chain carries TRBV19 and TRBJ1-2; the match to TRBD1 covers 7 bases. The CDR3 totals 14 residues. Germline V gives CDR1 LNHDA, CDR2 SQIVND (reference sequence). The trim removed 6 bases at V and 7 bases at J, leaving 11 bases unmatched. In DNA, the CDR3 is TGTGCCAGTAGGAAAACAGGGGAGCGTCCTGGCTACACCTTC. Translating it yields CASRKTGERPGYTF.

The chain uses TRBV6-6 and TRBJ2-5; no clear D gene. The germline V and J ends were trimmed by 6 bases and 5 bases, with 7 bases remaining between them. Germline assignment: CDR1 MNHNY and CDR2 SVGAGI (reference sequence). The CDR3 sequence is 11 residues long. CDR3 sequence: CASSPGETQYF. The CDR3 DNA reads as TGTGCCAGCAGCCCCGGGGAGACCCAGTACTTC.

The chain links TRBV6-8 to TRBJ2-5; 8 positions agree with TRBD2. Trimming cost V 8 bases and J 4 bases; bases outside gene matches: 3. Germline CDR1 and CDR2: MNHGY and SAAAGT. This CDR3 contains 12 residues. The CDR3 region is CASPAGGETQYF. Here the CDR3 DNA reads TGTGCCAGCCCCGCGGGAGGAGAGACCCAGTACTTC.

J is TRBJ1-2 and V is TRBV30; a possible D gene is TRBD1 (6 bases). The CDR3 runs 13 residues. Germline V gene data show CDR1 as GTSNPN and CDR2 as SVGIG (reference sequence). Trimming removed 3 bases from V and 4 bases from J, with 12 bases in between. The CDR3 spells CAWREDSVYGYTF. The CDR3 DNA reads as TGTGCCTGGAGAGAGGACAGCGTCTATGGCTACACCTTC.

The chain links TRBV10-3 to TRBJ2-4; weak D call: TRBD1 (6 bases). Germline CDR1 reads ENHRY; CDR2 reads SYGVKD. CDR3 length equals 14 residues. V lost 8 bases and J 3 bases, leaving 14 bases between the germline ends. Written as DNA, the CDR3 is TGTGCCATCGCCGAGGGGGAAGACAAAAACATTCAGTACTTC. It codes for CAIAEGEDKNIQYF.

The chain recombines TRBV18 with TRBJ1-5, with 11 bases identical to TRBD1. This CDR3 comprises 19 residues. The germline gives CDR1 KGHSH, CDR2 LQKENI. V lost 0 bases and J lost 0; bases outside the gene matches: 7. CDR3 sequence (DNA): TGTGCCAGCTCACCACCTGGACAGGGGGCAAGCTATAGCAATCAGCCCCAGCATTTT. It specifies CASSPPGQGASYSNQPQHF.

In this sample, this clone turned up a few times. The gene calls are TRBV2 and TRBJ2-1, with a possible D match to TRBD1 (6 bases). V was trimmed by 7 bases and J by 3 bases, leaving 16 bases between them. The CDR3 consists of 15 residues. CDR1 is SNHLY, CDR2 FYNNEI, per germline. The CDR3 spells CASTTGTPRYNEQFF. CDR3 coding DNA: TGTGCCAGCACAACCGGGACACCTCGCTACAATGAGCAGTTCTTC. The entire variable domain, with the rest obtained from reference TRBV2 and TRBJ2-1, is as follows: EPEVTQTPSHQVTQMGQEVILRCVPISNHLYFYWYRQILGQKVEFLVSFYNNEISEKSEIFDDQFSVERPDGSNFTLKIRSTKLEDSAMYFCASTTGTPRYNEQFFGPGTRLTVL.

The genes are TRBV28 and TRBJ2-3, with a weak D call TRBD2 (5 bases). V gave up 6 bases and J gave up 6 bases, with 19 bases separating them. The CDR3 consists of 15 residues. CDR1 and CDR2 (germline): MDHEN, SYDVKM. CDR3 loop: CASSPGGPRRDTQYF. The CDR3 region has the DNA TGTGCCAGCAGCCCCGGCGGGCCTCGGAGGGATACGCAGTATTTT.

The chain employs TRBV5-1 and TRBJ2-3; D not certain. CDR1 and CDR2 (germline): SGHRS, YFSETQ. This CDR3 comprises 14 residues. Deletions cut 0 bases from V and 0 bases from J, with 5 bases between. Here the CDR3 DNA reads TGCGCCAGCAGCTTGGAACAGAGCACAGATACGCAGTATTTT. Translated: CASSLEQSTDTQYF.

This CDR3 is CASSYGDRGYYEQYF. The DNA of the CDR3 is TGTGCCAGCAGTTACGGTGACAGGGGCTACTACGAGCAGTACTTC. The genes are TRBV6-5 and TRBJ2-7, with 8 bases lining up with TRBD1. Trimming removed 2 bases from V and 3 bases from J; junction bases left unmatched: 6. CDR1 and CDR2 from the germline V gene are MNHEY and SVGAGI. This CDR3 is built from 15 residues.

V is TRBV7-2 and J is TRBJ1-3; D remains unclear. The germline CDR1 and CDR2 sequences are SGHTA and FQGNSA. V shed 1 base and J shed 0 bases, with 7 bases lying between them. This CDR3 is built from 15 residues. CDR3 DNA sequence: TGTGCCAGCAGCTTAGGGTCGGTCTCTGGAAACACCATATATTTT. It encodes CASSLGSVSGNTIYF.

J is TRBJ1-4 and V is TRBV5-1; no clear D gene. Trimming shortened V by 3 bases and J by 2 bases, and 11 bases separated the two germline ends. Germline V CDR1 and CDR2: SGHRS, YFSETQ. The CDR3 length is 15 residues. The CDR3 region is CASSYQSDTNEKLFF. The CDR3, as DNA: TGCGCCAGCAGCTACCAATCAGATACTAATGAAAAACTGTTTTTT. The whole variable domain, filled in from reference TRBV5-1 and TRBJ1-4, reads KAGVTQTPRYLIKTRGQQVTLSCSPISGHRSVSWYQQTPGQGLQFLFEYFSETQRNKGNFPGRFSGRQFSNSRSEMNVSTLELGDSALYLCASSYQSDTNEKLFFGSGTQLSVL.

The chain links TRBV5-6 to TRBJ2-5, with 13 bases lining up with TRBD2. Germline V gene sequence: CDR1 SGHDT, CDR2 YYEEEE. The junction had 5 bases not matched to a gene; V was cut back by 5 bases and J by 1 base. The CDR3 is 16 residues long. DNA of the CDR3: TGTGCCAGCAGGGAGACTAGCGGGAGGTTCCAAGAGACCCAGTACTTC. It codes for CASRETSGRFQETQYF.

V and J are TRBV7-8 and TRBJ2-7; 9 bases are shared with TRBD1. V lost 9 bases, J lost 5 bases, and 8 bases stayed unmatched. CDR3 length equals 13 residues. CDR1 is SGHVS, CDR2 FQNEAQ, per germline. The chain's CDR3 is CASSRDRVNEQYF. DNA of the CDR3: TGTGCCAGTAGCCGGGACAGGGTAAACGAGCAGTACTTC.

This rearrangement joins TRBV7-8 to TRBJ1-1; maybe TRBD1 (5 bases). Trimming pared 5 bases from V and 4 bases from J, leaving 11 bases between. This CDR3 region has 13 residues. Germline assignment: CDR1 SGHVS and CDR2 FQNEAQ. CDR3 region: CASSPGGGTEAFF. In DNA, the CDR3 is TGTGCCAGCAGCCCCGGGGGAGGCACTGAAGCTTTCTTT.

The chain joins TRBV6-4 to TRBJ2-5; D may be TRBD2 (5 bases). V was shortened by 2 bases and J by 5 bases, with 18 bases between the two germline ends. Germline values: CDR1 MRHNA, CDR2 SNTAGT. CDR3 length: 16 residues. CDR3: CASSDMEVAWMETQYF. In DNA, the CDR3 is TGTGCCAGCAGTGACATGGAGGTTGCCTGGATGGAGACCCAGTACTTC.

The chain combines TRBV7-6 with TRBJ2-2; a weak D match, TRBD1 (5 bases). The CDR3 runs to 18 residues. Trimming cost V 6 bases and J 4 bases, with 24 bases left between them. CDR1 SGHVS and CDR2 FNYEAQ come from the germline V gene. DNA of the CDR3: TGTGCCAGCAGTCCCAATGGGCTCCAGGGTCTGGTCACCGGGGAGCTGTTTTTT. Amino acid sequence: CASSPNGLQGLVTGELFF.

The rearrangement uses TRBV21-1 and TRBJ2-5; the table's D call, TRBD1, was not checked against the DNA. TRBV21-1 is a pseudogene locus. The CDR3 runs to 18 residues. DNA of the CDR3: TGTGCCAGCAACTCGAAATCCGGAGACAGGGGCGCCGGAGAGACCCAGTACTTC. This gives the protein CASNSKSGDRGAGETQYF.

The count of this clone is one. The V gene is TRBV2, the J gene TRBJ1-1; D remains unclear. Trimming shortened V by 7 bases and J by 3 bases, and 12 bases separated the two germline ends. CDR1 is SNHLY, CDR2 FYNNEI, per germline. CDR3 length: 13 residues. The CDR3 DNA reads TGTGCCAGCACTGCCCTGCAGGACACTGAAGCTTTCTTT. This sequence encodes CASTALQDTEAFF. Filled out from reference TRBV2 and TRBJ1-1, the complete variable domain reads EPEVTQTPSHQVTQMGQEVILRCVPISNHLYFYWYRQILGQKVEFLVSFYNNEISEKSEIFDDQFSVERPDGSNFTLKIRSTKLEDSAMYFCASTALQDTEAFFGQGTRLTVV.

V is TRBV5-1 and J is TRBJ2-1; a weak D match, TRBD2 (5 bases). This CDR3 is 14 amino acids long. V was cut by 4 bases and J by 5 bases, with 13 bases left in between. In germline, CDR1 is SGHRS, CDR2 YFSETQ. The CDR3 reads CASSPTMQDNEQFF. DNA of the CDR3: TGCGCCAGCAGCCCGACTATGCAGGACAATGAGCAGTTCTTC.

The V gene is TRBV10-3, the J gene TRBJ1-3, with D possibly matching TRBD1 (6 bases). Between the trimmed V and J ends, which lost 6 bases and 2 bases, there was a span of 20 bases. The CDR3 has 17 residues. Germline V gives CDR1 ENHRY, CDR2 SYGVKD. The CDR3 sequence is CAIRPGQLTGAGNTIYF. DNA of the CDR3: TGTGCCATCAGGCCGGGACAATTAACCGGAGCTGGAAACACCATATATTTT.

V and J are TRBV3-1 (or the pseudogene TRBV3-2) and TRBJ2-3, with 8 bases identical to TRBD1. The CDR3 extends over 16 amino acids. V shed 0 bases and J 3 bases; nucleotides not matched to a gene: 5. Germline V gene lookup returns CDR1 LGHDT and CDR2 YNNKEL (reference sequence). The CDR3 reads CASSQDLDRVTDTQYF. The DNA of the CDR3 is TGTGCCAGCAGCCAAGATCTGGACAGGGTAACAGATACGCAGTATTTT.

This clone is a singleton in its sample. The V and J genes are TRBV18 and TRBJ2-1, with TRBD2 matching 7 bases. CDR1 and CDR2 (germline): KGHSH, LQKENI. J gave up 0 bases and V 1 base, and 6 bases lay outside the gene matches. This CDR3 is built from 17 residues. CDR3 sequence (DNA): TGTGCCAGCTCACCACGGGGTACTAGCGACTCCTACAATGAGCAGTTCTTC. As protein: CASSPRGTSDSYNEQFF.